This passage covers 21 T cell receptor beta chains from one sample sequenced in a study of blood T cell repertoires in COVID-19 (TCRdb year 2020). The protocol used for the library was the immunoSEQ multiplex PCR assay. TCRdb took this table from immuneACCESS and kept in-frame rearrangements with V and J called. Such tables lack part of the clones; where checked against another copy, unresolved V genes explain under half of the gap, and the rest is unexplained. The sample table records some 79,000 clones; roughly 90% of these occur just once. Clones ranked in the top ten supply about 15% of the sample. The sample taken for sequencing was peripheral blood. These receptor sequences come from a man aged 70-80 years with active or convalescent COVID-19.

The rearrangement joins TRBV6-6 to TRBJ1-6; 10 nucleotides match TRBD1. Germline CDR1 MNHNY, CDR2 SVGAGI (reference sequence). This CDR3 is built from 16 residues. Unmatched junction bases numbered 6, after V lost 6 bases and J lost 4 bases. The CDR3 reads CASRQTGGSYNSPLHF. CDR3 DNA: TGTGCCAGCAGACAGACAGGGGGCAGTTATAATTCACCCCTCCACTTT.

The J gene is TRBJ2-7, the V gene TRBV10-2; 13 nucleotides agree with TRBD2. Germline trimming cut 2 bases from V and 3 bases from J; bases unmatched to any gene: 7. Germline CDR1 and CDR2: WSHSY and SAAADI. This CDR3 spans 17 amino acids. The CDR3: CASSERGLAGSVYEQYF. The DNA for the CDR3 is TGCGCCAGCAGTGAGAGGGGACTAGCGGGATCGGTCTACGAGCAGTACTTC.

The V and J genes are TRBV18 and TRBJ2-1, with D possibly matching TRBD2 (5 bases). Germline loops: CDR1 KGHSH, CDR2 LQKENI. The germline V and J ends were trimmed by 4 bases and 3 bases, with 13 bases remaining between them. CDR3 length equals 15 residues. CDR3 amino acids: CASSRGDAFYNEQFF. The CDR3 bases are TGTGCCAGCTCACGGGGAGATGCCTTCTACAATGAGCAGTTCTTC. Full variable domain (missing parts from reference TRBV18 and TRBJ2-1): NAGVMQNPRHLVRRRGQEARLRCSPMKGHSHVYWYRQLPEEGLKFMVYLQKENIIDESGMPKERFSAEFPKEGPSILRIQQVVRGDSAAYFCASSRGDAFYNEQFFGPGTRLTVL.

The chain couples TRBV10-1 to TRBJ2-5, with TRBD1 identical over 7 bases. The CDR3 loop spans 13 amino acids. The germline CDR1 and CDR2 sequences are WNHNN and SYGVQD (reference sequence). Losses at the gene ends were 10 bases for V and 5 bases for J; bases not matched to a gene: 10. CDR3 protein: CANEITGEETQYF. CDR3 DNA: TGCGCCAACGAAATAACAGGGGAGGAGACCCAGTACTTC.

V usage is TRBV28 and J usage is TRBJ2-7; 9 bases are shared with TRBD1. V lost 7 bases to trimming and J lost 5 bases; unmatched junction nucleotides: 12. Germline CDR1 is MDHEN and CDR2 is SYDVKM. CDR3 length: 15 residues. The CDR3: CASNSPGQGANEQYF. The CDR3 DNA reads TGTGCCAGCAATTCACCGGGACAGGGTGCCAACGAGCAGTACTTC. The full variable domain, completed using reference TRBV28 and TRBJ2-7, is DVKVTQSSRYLVKRTGEKVFLECVQDMDHENMFWYRQDPGLGLRLIYFSYDVKMKEKGDIPEGYSVSREKKERFSLILESASTNQTSMYLCASNSPGQGANEQYFGPGTRLTVT.

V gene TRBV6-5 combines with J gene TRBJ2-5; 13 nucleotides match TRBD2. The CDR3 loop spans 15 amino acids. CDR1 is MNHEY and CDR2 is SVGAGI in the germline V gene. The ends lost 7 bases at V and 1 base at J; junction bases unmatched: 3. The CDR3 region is CASKRTSGSQETQYF. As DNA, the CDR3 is TGTGCCAGCAAACGGACTAGCGGGAGCCAAGAGACCCAGTACTTC.

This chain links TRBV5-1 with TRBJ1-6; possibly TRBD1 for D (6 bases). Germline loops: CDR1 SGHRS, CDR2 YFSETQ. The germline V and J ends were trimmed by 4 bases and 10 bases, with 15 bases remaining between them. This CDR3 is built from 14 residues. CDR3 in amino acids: CASSARGVDSPLHF. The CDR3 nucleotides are TGCGCCAGCAGCGCCAGGGGAGTGGACTCACCCCTCCACTTT.

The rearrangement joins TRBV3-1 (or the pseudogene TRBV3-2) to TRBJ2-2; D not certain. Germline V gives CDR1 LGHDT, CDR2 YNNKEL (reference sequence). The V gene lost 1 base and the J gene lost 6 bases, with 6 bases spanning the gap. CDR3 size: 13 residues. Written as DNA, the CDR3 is TGTGCCAGCAGCCAAGGCTCAGCCGGGGAGCTGTTTTTT. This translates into CASSQGSAGELFF.

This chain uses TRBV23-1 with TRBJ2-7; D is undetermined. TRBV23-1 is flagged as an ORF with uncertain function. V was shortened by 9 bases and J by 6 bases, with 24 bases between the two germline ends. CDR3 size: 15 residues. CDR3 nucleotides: TGCGCCAGGAATCCCTGTGAGGTTTGCCAGCTCGAGCAGTACTTC. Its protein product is CARNPCEVCQLEQYF.

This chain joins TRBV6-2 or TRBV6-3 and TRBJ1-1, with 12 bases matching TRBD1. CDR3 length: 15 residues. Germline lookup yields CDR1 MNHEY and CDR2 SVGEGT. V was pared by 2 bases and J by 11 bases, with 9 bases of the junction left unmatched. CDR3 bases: TGTGCCAGCAGTTACGCCGGGACAGGGGGCGGTGGGGCTTTCTTT. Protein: CASSYAGTGGGGAFF.

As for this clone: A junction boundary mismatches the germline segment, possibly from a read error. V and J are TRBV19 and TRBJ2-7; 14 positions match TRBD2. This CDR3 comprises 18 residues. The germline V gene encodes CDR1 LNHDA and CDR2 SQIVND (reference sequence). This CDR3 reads CASSLEGTSGSMNYEQYF. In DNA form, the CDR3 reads TGTGCCAGTAGTCTAGAAGGGACTAGCGGGAGCATGAACTACGAGCAGTACTTC. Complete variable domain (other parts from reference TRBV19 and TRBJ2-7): DGGITQSPKYLFRKEGQNVTLSCEQNLNHDAMYWYRQDPGQGLRLIYYSQIVNDFQKGDIAEGYSVSREKKESFPLTVTSAQKNPTAFYLCASSLEGTSGSMNYEQYFGPGTRLTVT.

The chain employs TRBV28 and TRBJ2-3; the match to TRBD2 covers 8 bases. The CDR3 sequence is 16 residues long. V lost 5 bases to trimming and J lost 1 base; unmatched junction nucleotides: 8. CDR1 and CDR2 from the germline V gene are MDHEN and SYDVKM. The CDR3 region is CASSQTSGSGTDTQYF. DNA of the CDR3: TGTGCCAGCAGTCAAACTAGCGGATCTGGCACAGATACGCAGTATTTT. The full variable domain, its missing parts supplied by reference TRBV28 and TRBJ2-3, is DVKVTQSSRYLVKRTGEKVFLECVQDMDHENMFWYRQDPGLGLRLIYFSYDVKMKEKGDIPEGYSVSREKKERFSLILESASTNQTSMYLCASSQTSGSGTDTQYFGPGTRLTVL.

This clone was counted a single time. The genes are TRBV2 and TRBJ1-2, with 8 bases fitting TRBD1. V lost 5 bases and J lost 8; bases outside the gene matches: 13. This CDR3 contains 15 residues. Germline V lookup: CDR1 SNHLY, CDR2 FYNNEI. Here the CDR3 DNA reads TGTGCCAGCAGTCTCAAGGGGGGACAGGCAAAAGGCTACACCTTC. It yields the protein CASSLKGGQAKGYTF.

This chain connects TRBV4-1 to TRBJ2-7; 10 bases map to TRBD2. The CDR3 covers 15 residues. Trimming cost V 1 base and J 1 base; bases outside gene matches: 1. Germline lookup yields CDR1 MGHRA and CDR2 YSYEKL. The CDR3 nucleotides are TGCGCCAGCAGCCAAGCTAGCGGGAGTTCCTACGAGCAGTACTTC. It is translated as CASSQASGSSYEQYF.

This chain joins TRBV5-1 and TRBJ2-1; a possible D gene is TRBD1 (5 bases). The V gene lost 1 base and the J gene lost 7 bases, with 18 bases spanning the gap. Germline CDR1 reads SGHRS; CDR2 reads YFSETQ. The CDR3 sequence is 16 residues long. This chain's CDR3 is CASSLNFRQGWNEQFF. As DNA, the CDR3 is TGCGCCAGCAGCTTGAACTTCAGGCAGGGCTGGAATGAGCAGTTCTTC.

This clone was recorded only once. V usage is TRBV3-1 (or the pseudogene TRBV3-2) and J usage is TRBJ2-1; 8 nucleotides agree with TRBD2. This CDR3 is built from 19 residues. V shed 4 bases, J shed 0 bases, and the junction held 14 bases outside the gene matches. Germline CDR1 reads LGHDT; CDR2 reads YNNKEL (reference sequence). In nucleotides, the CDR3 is TGTGCCAGCAGCCTCTATACGTTTCAAAGCGGGAGCTCCTACAATGAGCAGTTCTTC. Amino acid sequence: CASSLYTFQSGSSYNEQFF.

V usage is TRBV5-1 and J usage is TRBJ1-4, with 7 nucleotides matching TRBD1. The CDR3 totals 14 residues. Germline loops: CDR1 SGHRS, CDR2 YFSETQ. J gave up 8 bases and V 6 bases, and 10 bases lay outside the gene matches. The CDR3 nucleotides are TGCGCCAGCACTTCCGGACAGGAAGGGGAAAAACTGTTTTTT. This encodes CASTSGQEGEKLFF.

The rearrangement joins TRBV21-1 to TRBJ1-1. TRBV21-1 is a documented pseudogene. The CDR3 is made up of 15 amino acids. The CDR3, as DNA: TGTGCCAGCAGCAAAATAGAAGAGATGAACACTGAAGCTTTCTTT. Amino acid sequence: CASSKIEEMNTEAFF.

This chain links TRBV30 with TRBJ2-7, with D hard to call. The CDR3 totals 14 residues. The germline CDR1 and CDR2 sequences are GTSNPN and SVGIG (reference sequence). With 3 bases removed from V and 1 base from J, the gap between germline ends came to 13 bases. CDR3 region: CAWRRLADSYEQYF. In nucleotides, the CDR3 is TGTGCCTGGAGGAGGTTGGCAGATTCCTACGAGCAGTACTTC.

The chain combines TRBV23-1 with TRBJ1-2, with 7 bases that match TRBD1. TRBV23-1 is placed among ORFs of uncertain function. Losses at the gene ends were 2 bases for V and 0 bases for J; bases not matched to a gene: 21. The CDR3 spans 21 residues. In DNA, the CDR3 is TGCGCCAGCAGTCAACCCTCTTCCGCCGATTACAGGGGCGAAACTAACTATGGCTACACCTTC. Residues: CASSQPSSADYRGETNYGYTF.

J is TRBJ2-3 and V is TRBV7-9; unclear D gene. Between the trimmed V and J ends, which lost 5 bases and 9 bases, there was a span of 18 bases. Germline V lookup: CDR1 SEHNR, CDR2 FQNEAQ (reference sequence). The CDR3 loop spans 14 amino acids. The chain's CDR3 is CASSHNNGLGTQYF. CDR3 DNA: TGTGCCAGCAGCCATAATAACGGGTTAGGCACGCAGTATTTT.